The sequence of this T cell receptor (beta chain) was determined in a study of blood T cell repertoires in COVID-19. Profiled with immunoSEQ multiplex PCR; TCRdb holds only in-frame clones, not every one. The sample holds hundreds of thousands of clones; around 84% are singletons and the top ten take 3% to 4.5%. The V and J ends lost 5 bases and 5 bases respectively, with 15 bases between them. Germline V gene data show CDR1 as PRHDT and CDR2 as FYEKMQ (reference sequence). The CDR3 consists of 14 residues. Source material: peripheral blood. The chain links TRBV13 to TRBJ2-5, with a possible D match to TRBD2 (6 bases). This receptor was taken from a woman between 18 and 29 years old with acute or convalescent COVID-19. The CDR3 sequence: CASSGRTGRETQYF. The CDR3 DNA reads as TGTGCCAGCAGCGGGAGGACTGGCCGGGAGACCCAGTACTTC.